The next 11 T cell receptor beta chains were all read from a single sample in a study of cytotoxic CD8 clonotypes in ibrutinib-treated CLL. The data were produced by immunoSEQ multiplex PCR, yet TCRdb's version contains in-frame clones alone and is incomplete. The table records 25,000 to 30,000 clones, roughly 85% of them present only once. The material sequenced was PBMCs, taken after 24 months of ibrutinib treatment. The receptors derive from a human donor with chronic lymphocytic leukemia.

This sequence joins TRBV28 and TRBJ2-1; no definite D call. CDR1 is MDHEN, CDR2 SYDVKM, per germline. Trimming left V 4 bases short and J 4 bases short, with 2 bases between. This CDR3 region has 11 residues. Written as DNA, the CDR3 is TGTGCCAGCAGTTGGTACAATGAGCAGTTCTTC. This codes for CASSWYNEQFF.

This clone appeared once. The V gene is TRBV10-3, the J gene TRBJ1-5; D is perhaps TRBD1 (5 bases). The CDR3 loop spans 12 amino acids. The V end lost 8 bases, the J end lost 5 bases, and 10 bases lay between the germline ends. Germline V CDR1 and CDR2: ENHRY, SYGVKD. The CDR3 DNA follows: TGTGCCATCGGGGCTACCGATCAGCCCCAGCATTTT. Its protein is CAIGATDQPQHF.

In its sample, this clone was seen once. CDR3 in amino acids: CASSSINVDTEAFF. CDR3 nucleotide sequence: TGTGCCAGCAGCTCAATCAATGTCGACACTGAAGCTTTCTTT. This chain connects TRBV7-9 to TRBJ1-1; no definite D call. This CDR3 comprises 14 residues. Trimming pared 4 bases from V and 3 bases from J, leaving 12 bases between. CDR1 and CDR2 (germline): SEHNR, FQNEAQ (reference sequence). Drawing the rest from reference TRBV7-9 and TRBJ1-1, the complete variable domain is DTGVSQNPRHKITKRGQNVTFRCDPISEHNRLYWYRQTLGQGPEFLTYFQNEAQLEKSRLLSDRFSAERPKGSFSTLEIQRTEQGDSAMYLCASSSINVDTEAFFGQGTRLTVV.

The CDR3 DNA sequence: TGTGCCGCGAGGGGGCTCACTGAAGCTTTCTTT. This gives the protein CAARGLTEAFF. The chain links TRBV30 to TRBJ1-1; 7 bases match TRBD1. There are 11 residues in the CDR3. Losses at the gene ends were 8 bases for V and 4 bases for J; bases not matched to a gene: 4. The germline V gene encodes CDR1 GTSNPN and CDR2 SVGIG (reference sequence).

V is TRBV10-3 and J is TRBJ2-7, with 10 bases identical to TRBD2. CDR1 and CDR2 (germline): ENHRY, SYGVKD. Unmatched junction bases numbered 0, after V lost 0 bases and J lost 4 bases. The CDR3 consists of 14 residues. The CDR3 sequence is CAISESTSGYEQYF. The CDR3 nucleotides read TGTGCCATCAGTGAGTCGACTAGCGGGTACGAGCAGTACTTC.

This sequence joins TRBV12-5 and TRBJ2-3; 7 nucleotides line up with TRBD2. The CDR3 length is 15 residues. The V gene end was trimmed by 10 bases and the J gene end by 2 bases; junction bases not matched to a gene: 12. The V gene's germline CDR1 is LGHNT and CDR2 FRNRAP. CDR3 sequence: CATSLSGGVTDTQYF. The CDR3 bases are TGTGCTACCTCCCTCTCTGGGGGGGTCACAGATACGCAGTATTTT.

The chain recombines TRBV30 with TRBJ1-5; unclear D gene. CDR1 and CDR2 from the germline V gene are GTSNPN and SVGIG (reference sequence). The V gene lost 2 bases and the J gene lost 7 bases, with 15 bases spanning the gap. The CDR3 is 14 residues long. This CDR3 reads CAWSWAQGRQPQHF. In nucleotides, the CDR3 is TGTGCCTGGAGTTGGGCCCAAGGAAGGCAGCCCCAGCATTTT.

This clone has a handful of counts. The chain has TRBV10-2 and TRBJ1-3, with TRBD1 as a possible D gene (5 bases). V lost 0 bases, J lost 0 bases, and 9 bases lay in between. The CDR3 loop spans 16 amino acids. Per germline, CDR1 WSHSY and CDR2 SAAADI. The CDR3 protein is CASSESMTVSGNTIYF. The CDR3 DNA is TGCGCCAGCAGTGAGTCAATGACAGTCTCTGGAAACACCATATATTTT.

In this sample, this clone is medium-sized. This chain links TRBV27 with TRBJ1-6, with 9 bases lining up with TRBD1. The junction had 5 bases not matched to a gene; V was cut back by 4 bases and J by 7 bases. The CDR3 covers 15 residues. Germline V gene data show CDR1 as MNHEY and CDR2 as SMNVEV (reference sequence). CDR3 loop: CASSWNRGRNSPLHF. CDR3 in DNA: TGTGCCAGCAGTTGGAACAGGGGGCGAAATTCACCCCTCCACTTT.

The CDR3 nucleotides are TGTGCCTGGAAAAGGGGCGGAAACTCCTACGAGCAGTACTTC. Translating it yields CAWKRGGNSYEQYF. The V gene is TRBV30, the J gene TRBJ2-7, with D possibly matching TRBD1 (5 bases). CDR1 and CDR2 (germline): GTSNPN, SVGIG (reference sequence). CDR3 size: 14 residues. V lost 4 bases and J 0 bases, leaving 13 bases between the germline ends. The variable domain in full, with the rest retrieved from reference TRBV30 and TRBJ2-7, is SQTIHQWPATLVQPVGSPLSLECTVEGTSNPNLYWYRQAAGRGLQLLFYSVGIGQISSEVPQNLSASRPQDRQFILSSKKLLLSDSGFYLCAWKRGGNSYEQYFGPGTRLTVT.

The chain employs TRBV29-1 and TRBJ2-7; tentatively, D is TRBD1 (5 bases). The CDR3 runs to 12 residues. V gave up 4 bases and J gave up 3 bases, with 10 bases separating them. Germline V gene sequence: CDR1 SQVTM, CDR2 ANQGSEA. The CDR3 DNA reads as TGCAGCGTTGTGGCAGGGATCTACGAGCAGTACTTC. This encodes CSVVAGIYEQYF.